This T cell receptor (beta chain) emerged from a study of tumor-infiltrating lymphocytes in primary liver carcinoma (dated by TCRdb to 2016 to 2017). As for the study more broadly: Between late 2015 and early 2016, five patients in China with histopathologically diagnosed primary liver carcinoma had surgical resection. Hepatocellular carcinoma (four) or combined HCC and intrahepatic cholangiocarcinoma (one) was present in the five patients, who were three men and two women aged 30 to 69 years. Tumors of the five patients were stage T1-T3 N0M0 with maximum diameters of roughly 4.2 to 11 cm. Roughly 3.65 to 7.13 million productive TCRbeta reads were obtained per sample, and no significant difference in read depth was found between tissue types. The study combined TCRbeta repertoire sequencing, expression microarrays and whole-exome sequencing across five regions of each liver tumor, with adjacent normal tissue and blood. A total of roughly 35 specimens from 5 patients, comprising approximately 25 tumor regions, 5 adjacent noncancerous liver tissues and 5 peripheral blood samples, were covered by TCRbeta repertoire sequencing. Repertoires from technical replicates were highly reproducible, with mean shared-clone rates roughly 0.86 and correlation coefficients above 0.95.

Paper-wide results and their limitations: Repertoire overlap was found to be higher between tumor regions (mean around 35%) than between tumor-adjacent (roughly 17%) or tumor-blood (around 14%) pairs, consistent with antigen-driven expansion. The top 250 clones made up a significantly larger repertoire fraction in tumors than in blood (p = 0.039). Only the TCR beta chain was sequenced, which likely underestimates true repertoire diversity because unpaired alpha chains were not captured. Since the samples were bulk and unsorted, there was no way to compare CD4+ and CD8+ T cell repertoires. Only five patients were included in the study, and the authors note that the findings should be validated in a larger study.

Note on this clonotype: No cognate antigen has been identified for it. The germline gene is not matched at one end of the junction; a read error may be the cause.

Blood RNA was extracted from unsorted whole blood with TRIzol reagent; germline DNA came from the DNeasy Blood & Tissue kit. At the time of sampling, the patients had chronic HBV infection and had not received any treatment. Before surgery, about 4 milliliters of peripheral blood were collected into K2EDTA tubes. The germline V gene gives CDR1 as SQVTM and CDR2 as ANQGSEA. From the cysteine up to the phenylalanine, the CDR3 has a length of 13 residues. Just CDR3 DNA is preserved here, 39 bases in frame from base 1. TCRbeta-specific cDNA was reverse-transcribed from 500 ng total RNA using a constant-region primer and ProtoScript II reverse transcriptase. The TCRbeta libraries were prepared through three rounds of nested multiplex PCR following a slightly modified ARM-PCR procedure. Multiplex TRBV1-TRBV30 forward primers and a Cbeta reverse primer were used in the first two PCR rounds, each of which was run for roughly 9 cycles. Sample barcodes and Illumina adapters were added in a final 25-cycle PCR with Deep VentR polymerase. Before sequencing, amplicons between 200 and 500 bp were purified from gel using a QIAquick gel extraction kit. TCRbeta amplicons were sequenced on an Illumina HiSeq 2500 with 250-bp paired-end reads. As for the authors' bioinformatics: Reads were quality-trimmed with Trimmomatic v0.33, and paired reads were merged with FLASH v1.2.11 to recover full CDR3 sequences. V, D and J germline segments were assigned to the rearranged TCRbeta sequences using MiGEC v1.2.1b. VDJtools v1.0.0 computed clonotype statistics and Shannon-Wiener diversity indices. To reduce sampling bias, subsequent analyses other than the diversity analysis used only the 250 most abundant clonotypes in each sample. TCRdb applied fastp at Q25 and MiXCR to the public reads, then kept only in-frame beta chains. A single entry per CDR3 protein holds the most common genes and DNA from its merged rows. The V and J calls were not made by the authors but by TCRdb's processing. Present in this sample are about 180,000 distinct CDR3 sequences, 50% to 75% of which were seen just once. The top ten hold approximately 70% of the sample.

Specimen: peripheral blood. Recombination connected TRBV29-1 to TRBJ2-3, with TRBD2 matching 8 junction bases. This clonotype was obtained from a man in his forties with primary liver carcinoma and hepatitis B virus infection. The DNA sequence reads TGTAGCGATAGCGGGAATAATGCAGATGCGCAGTATTTT. It encodes CSDSGNNADAQYF.